The 14 T cell receptor beta chains below were found in one sample sequenced in a study of shared clonotypes between healthy human individuals. The assay was immunoSEQ multiplex PCR, and TCRdb's table has in-frame clones only and misses some. Of over a million clones listed, approximately 78% are singletons. Sample: memory CD4+ T cells from PBMCs. This sample's subset: CD45RA-negative fraction. Receptors originate from a man younger than 30 in good health. Some clones in this sample may be carry-over from other donors' samples.

The rearrangement joins TRBV18 to TRBJ1-4; the D gene is possibly TRBD1 (6 bases). Trimming cost V 6 bases and J 8 bases, with 19 bases left between them. The CDR3 extends over 15 amino acids. Germline V CDR1 and CDR2: KGHSH, LQKENI. The CDR3, as DNA: TGTGCCAGCTCCGCCCTGGGACAAGTCACGGAAAAACTGTTTTTT. Its translation is CASSALGQVTEKLFF.

This chain links TRBV18 with TRBJ2-1; 9 nucleotides match TRBD1. With 4 bases clipped from V and 0 bases from J, the junction kept 4 bases outside the gene matches. Germline V gene data show CDR1 as KGHSH and CDR2 as LQKENI. This CDR3 is 16 amino acids long. The CDR3 spells CASSLGQGGSYNEQFF. DNA for the CDR3: TGTGCCAGCTCACTGGGACAGGGTGGCTCCTACAATGAGCAGTTCTTC.

V is TRBV6-5 and J is TRBJ2-3; D may match TRBD1 or TRBD2 (6 bases each). The V and J ends lost 5 bases and 8 bases respectively, with 11 bases between them. There are 12 residues in the CDR3. Germline V gene lookup returns CDR1 MNHEY and CDR2 SVGAGI. In DNA, the CDR3 is TGTGCCAGCAGTCAAGGGGGAGGTACGCAGTATTTT. Protein sequence: CASSQGGGTQYF.

This clone was found once. This CDR3 reads CASSLAGTGANVLTF. In DNA, the CDR3 is TGTGCCAGCAGCTTGGCTGGGACGGGGGCCAACGTCCTGACTTTC. The chain has TRBV5-4 and TRBJ2-6; D is possibly TRBD1 or TRBD2 (5 bases each). The CDR3 length is 15 residues. The V gene lost 0 bases and the J gene lost 4 bases, with 8 bases spanning the gap. Germline-derived CDR1 and CDR2 are SGHNT and YYREEE (reference sequence).

V is TRBV11-2 and J is TRBJ2-7; 14 nucleotides agree with TRBD2. The CDR3 extends over 18 amino acids. The trim removed 1 base at V and 3 bases at J, leaving 8 bases unmatched. The germline V gene has CDR1 SGHAT and CDR2 FQNNGV. CDR3 in amino acids: CASSLVRTSGRFLYEQYF. For the CDR3, the DNA is TGTGCCAGCAGCTTAGTCCGGACTAGCGGGAGGTTCCTCTACGAGCAGTACTTC.

The V call is TRBV5-4, the J call TRBJ2-7; 10 nucleotides agree with TRBD2. Germline lookup yields CDR1 SGHNT and CDR2 YYREEE (reference sequence). With 2 bases clipped from V and 7 bases from J, the junction kept 9 bases outside the gene matches. This CDR3 region has 15 residues. The CDR3 nucleotides read TGTGCCAGCAGCTTAAGGACTAGCGGAGGTCTGGAGCAGTACTTC. Translated: CASSLRTSGGLEQYF.

The CDR3 DNA reads as TGTGCCAGCACCCCGGACAGTCCACCGAGGACCGGGGAGCTGTTTTTT. Its translation: CASTPDSPPRTGELFF. The chain combines TRBV2 with TRBJ2-2; perhaps TRBD1 as D (6 bases). The ends were cut back, 7 bases at V and 5 bases at J, with 20 bases in the middle. CDR3 length equals 16 residues. Germline CDR1 is SNHLY and CDR2 is FYNNEI.

Note on this clone: The sample contains more than one DNA sequence encoding this CDR3. V usage is TRBV9 and J usage is TRBJ1-3; D is undetermined. Germline lookup yields CDR1 SGDLS and CDR2 YYNGEE. Deletions cut 0 bases from V and 1 base from J, with 5 bases between. The CDR3 contains 14 residues. The CDR3 here is CASSVEGSGNTIYF. The CDR3 DNA reads as TGTGCCAGCAGCGTAGAGGGATCTGGAAACACCATATATTTT.

The chain has TRBV2 and TRBJ2-3, with D maybe TRBD1 (5 bases). The germline V gene has CDR1 SNHLY and CDR2 FYNNEI. This CDR3 has 14 amino acids. V lost 8 bases and J lost 2, with 14 bases in between. The CDR3 protein is CASRDSLYTDTQYF. As DNA, the CDR3 is TGTGCCAGCCGCGACAGCCTCTACACAGATACGCAGTATTTT.

J is TRBJ1-1 and V is TRBV10-3; D unclear. The germline gives CDR1 ENHRY, CDR2 SYGVKD. The V end lost 4 bases, the J end lost 3 bases, and 9 bases lay between the germline ends. This CDR3 has 13 amino acids. For the CDR3, the DNA is TGTGCCATCAGTGGGGTATGGGACACTGAAGCTTTCTTT. It is translated as CAISGVWDTEAFF.

This chain uses TRBV10-3 with TRBJ2-7; 13 bases line up with TRBD2. Germline V gene sequence: CDR1 ENHRY, CDR2 SYGVKD. This CDR3 contains 14 residues. The J segment lost 7 bases and the V segment lost 6 bases, leaving 6 bases of the junction unmatched. The CDR3 DNA follows: TGTGCCATCAGGACTAGCGGGAGGACTGGGGAGCAGTACTTC. This codes for CAIRTSGRTGEQYF.

Regarding this clone: Other DNA sequences within the sample encode an identical CDR3. The chain uses TRBV5-8 and TRBJ1-5; the D gene is possibly TRBD1 (5 bases). Per germline, CDR1 SGHTS and CDR2 YDEGEE. The CDR3 is 15 amino acids. V shed 1 base and J shed 0 bases, with 8 bases lying between them. The CDR3 DNA reads as TGTGCCAGCAGCTTGTCGGGGGATAGCAATCAGCCCCAGCATTTT. This encodes CASSLSGDSNQPQHF.

V is TRBV4-1 and J is TRBJ1-2; D is unclear. The CDR3 sequence is 17 residues long. Per germline, CDR1 MGHRA and CDR2 YSYEKL. V was trimmed by 4 bases and J by 4 bases, leaving 22 bases between them. This chain's CDR3 is CASSRTQSPPDRYGYTF. For the CDR3, the DNA is TGCGCCAGCAGCCGAACACAGAGCCCACCAGATCGCTATGGCTACACCTTC.

V is TRBV2 and J is TRBJ2-7, with 10 nucleotides matching TRBD2. The V gene end was trimmed by 4 bases and the J gene end by 6 bases; junction bases not matched to a gene: 3. Germline values: CDR1 SNHLY, CDR2 FYNNEI. CDR3 size: 13 residues. The CDR3 here is CASSGLAGVEQYF. The CDR3 region has the DNA TGTGCCAGCAGTGGGCTAGCGGGAGTCGAGCAGTACTTC.